This T cell receptor (beta chain) was recovered during a study of identical twins. Study-level results: Part of the zero-insertion signal could reflect confounding by invariant MAIT and iNKT cells. In cord blood, abundant beta clonotypes had fewer insertions; memory showed no trend.

TCRdb re-analysed the 5' RACE reads in MiXCR, keeping a single row per CDR3 protein. The sample has about 240,000 distinct CDR3 sequences, 10% seen once. Each donor was a healthy Caucasian. V dropped 4 bases and J dropped 0 bases, with 15 bases sitting between them. The CDR3 contains 16 residues. CDR1 and CDR2 (germline): SEHNR, FQNEAQ (reference sequence). This clonotype was found a few times. Antigen specificity is unknown. The chain combines TRBV7-9 with TRBJ1-1; D is undetermined. Sequencing was performed on memory T cells sorted from blood. The sequence came from a man aged 45-65 years in good health. CDR3 protein: CASSSDTRGLNTEAFF. The CDR3 DNA follows: TGTGCCAGCAGCTCAGACACCCGTGGGTTGAACACTGAAGCTTTCTTT.